This entry lists 14 T cell receptor beta chains sequenced from one sample in a study of blood T cell repertoires in COVID-19. Libraries were prepared by immunoSEQ multiplex PCR; TCRdb keeps only in-frame clonotypes and omits some of them. The sample has 140,000 to 150,000 clones; around 80% are singletons. Sample: peripheral blood. All receptors derive from a man between 65 and 85 years old who had recovered from COVID-19.

The genes are TRBV19 and TRBJ2-1; 8 nucleotides agree with TRBD2. Trimming at V came to 7 bases and at J to 2 bases, leaving 7 bases not matched to a gene. The CDR3 contains 15 residues. Germline loops: CDR1 LNHDA, CDR2 SQIVND (reference sequence). CDR3 loop: CASNPGGGTYNEQFF. The CDR3, as DNA: TGTGCCAGTAACCCGGGCGGGGGGACCTACAATGAGCAGTTCTTC.

The chain recombines TRBV29-1 with TRBJ2-1, with 9 positions matching TRBD2. The CDR3 covers 12 residues. After removal of 7 bases from V and 7 bases from J, the junction contained 5 bases not matched to a gene. Germline CDR1 and CDR2: SQVTM and ANQGSEA. The CDR3 DNA follows: TGCAGCGCCGGGACTAGCTTTAATGAGCAGTTCTTC. This sequence encodes CSAGTSFNEQFF.

The chain carries TRBV29-1 and TRBJ2-7, with D possibly being TRBD2 (5 bases). The germline gives CDR1 SQVTM, CDR2 ANQGSEA. CDR3 length: 15 amino acids. V lost 0 bases to trimming and J lost 2 bases, with 14 bases between them. The CDR3 here is CSVEEAKGAPYEQYF. CDR3 sequence (DNA): TGCAGCGTTGAAGAGGCTAAGGGAGCCCCCTACGAGCAGTACTTC.

This clone was seen a single time. A far larger clone lies a single base away; this is likely a read error. The J gene is TRBJ1-5, the V gene TRBV7-9, with a possible D match to TRBD1 (6 bases). The CDR3 has 14 residues. With 5 bases removed from V and 1 base from J, the gap between germline ends came to 9 bases. Germline CDR1 is SEHNR and CDR2 is FQNEAQ (reference sequence). CDR3 residues: CASSDGQSNQPQHF. The CDR3 coding sequence is TGTGCCAGCAGCGACGGACAGAGCAATCAGCCCCAGCATTTT.

This chain connects TRBV19 to TRBJ2-7; D call uncertain. CDR1 LNHDA and CDR2 SQIVND come from the germline V gene (reference sequence). V lost 6 bases to trimming and J lost 2 bases, with 11 bases between them. This CDR3 spans 13 amino acids. CDR3 DNA: TGTGCCAGTAGCAAGACATCCACCTACGAGCAGTACTTC. It yields the protein CASSKTSTYEQYF.

The chain has TRBV9 and TRBJ2-6; TRBD2 might be the D (6 bases). The CDR3 length is 15 residues. Germline V gives CDR1 SGDLS, CDR2 YYNGEE. V dropped 4 bases and J dropped 2 bases, with 10 bases sitting between them. CDR3 protein: CASSPGGTGANVLTF. DNA of the CDR3: TGTGCCAGCAGCCCCGGAGGGACTGGGGCCAACGTCCTGACTTTC.

The chain has TRBV11-2 and TRBJ1-2; D unclear. V was cut by 5 bases and J by 0 bases, with 7 bases left in between. The CDR3 sequence is 13 residues long. The germline gives CDR1 SGHAT, CDR2 FQNNGV. The CDR3 coding sequence is TGTGCCAGCAGCCGACACACTAACTATGGCTACACCTTC. Translating gives CASSRHTNYGYTF.

This chain uses TRBV3-1 (or the pseudogene TRBV3-2) with TRBJ2-7; 7 positions match TRBD1. Germline CDR1 reads LGHDT; CDR2 reads YNNKEL (reference sequence). There are 14 residues in the CDR3. V lost 1 base and J lost 3; bases outside the gene matches: 3. The CDR3 region is CASSQGNRGYEQYF. DNA for the CDR3: TGTGCCAGCAGCCAAGGGAACAGGGGCTACGAGCAGTACTTC.

This chain joins TRBV6-1 and TRBJ2-6; 9 nucleotides line up with TRBD1. Losses at the gene ends were 0 bases for V and 0 bases for J; bases not matched to a gene: 15. This CDR3 contains 22 residues. Per the germline V gene, CDR1 is MNHNS and CDR2 is SASEGT. The CDR3 DNA reads as TGTGCCAGCAGTGAAGCTAGTAGTAAAAAGCGGACAGGGGTCTCTGGGGCCAACGTCCTGACTTTC. Protein sequence: CASSEASSKKRTGVSGANVLTF.

This clone has only one observation. J is TRBJ2-5 and V is TRBV7-9, with D tentatively TRBD1 (6 bases). The CDR3 has 14 residues. Germline V gives CDR1 SEHNR, CDR2 FQNEAQ (reference sequence). V dropped 7 bases and J dropped 4 bases, with 16 bases sitting between them. CDR3 region: CASNIGGRGETQYF. CDR3 bases: TGTGCCAGCAACATAGGGGGACGGGGAGAGACCCAGTACTTC.

CDR3 bases: TGTGCCAGCGAGATGTACTCCTTCAACTACGAGCAGTACTTC. Translated: CASEMYSFNYEQYF. This sequence joins TRBV6-5 and TRBJ2-7; D is unresolved. Germline-derived CDR1 and CDR2 are MNHEY and SVGAGI. V was shortened by 8 bases and J by 3 bases, with 17 bases between the two germline ends. This CDR3 is 14 amino acids long.

V gene TRBV5-1 combines with J gene TRBJ1-3; D is perhaps TRBD1 (6 bases). CDR3 length: 16 amino acids. V was clipped by 0 bases and J by 4 bases, with 14 bases between them. CDR1 and CDR2 from the germline V gene are SGHRS and YFSETQ. CDR3 bases: TGCGCCAGCAGCTTGGCGGGGACAAGGGTAGGAAACACCATATATTTT. It specifies CASSLAGTRVGNTIYF.

This chain links TRBV4-1 with TRBJ2-2; D is possibly TRBD1 (5 bases). Germline loops: CDR1 MGHRA, CDR2 YSYEKL. V was shortened by 5 bases and J by 2 bases, with 18 bases between the two germline ends. The CDR3 runs to 17 residues. The CDR3 spells CASSGRLGRVNTGELFF. The DNA of the CDR3 is TGCGCCAGCAGCGGACGACTGGGCAGGGTTAACACCGGGGAGCTGTTTTTT.

This clone has a single count. J is TRBJ1-4 and V is TRBV7-9; D possibly corresponds to TRBD1 (6 bases). The germline V gene has CDR1 SEHNR and CDR2 FQNEAQ (reference sequence). Trimming stripped 5 bases from V and 0 bases from J, with 10 bases between. CDR3 size: 15 residues. CDR3 protein: CASSPGDTTNEKLFF. CDR3 nucleotide sequence: TGTGCCAGCAGCCCAGGGGACACAACTAATGAAAAACTGTTTTTT. Using reference TRBV7-9 and TRBJ1-4 for the parts outside the CDR3, the full variable domain is DTGVSQNPRHKITKRGQNVTFRCDPISEHNRLYWYRQTLGQGPEFLTYFQNEAQLEKSRLLSDRFSAERPKGSFSTLEIQRTEQGDSAMYLCASSPGDTTNEKLFFGSGTQLSVL.